This TCR beta chain was recovered during a study of Graves' ophthalmopathy and Graves' hyperthyroidism. TCR beta CDR3 amplification used RNA transcripts. First-round RT-PCR relied on HTBI primers, and a second-round multiplex PCR came next. TCRdb re-analysed the multiplex PCR reads in MiXCR, keeping a single row per CDR3 protein. The sample has over a million distinct CDR3 sequences; 35% to 40% are singletons. This clonotype was observed many times. Its matching antigen is unknown. Findings and limits, study-wide: Appearing in blood as well were most expanded thyroid clonotypes above 0.001 frequency.

J lost 0 bases, V lost 3 bases, and 10 bases had no gene match. Germline values: CDR1 SGHVS, CDR2 FQNEAQ. The CDR3 is 17 residues long. Only newly diagnosed hyperthyroidism patients aged 18 to 65, with under 2 months' duration, were enrolled. Pregnancy or lactation, uncontrolled infections and other autoimmune diseases were grounds for excluding patients. It was on clinical symptoms, serum thyroxine, TRAb, thyroid ultrasound and orbital computed tomography that diagnosis relied. Sequenced: peripheral blood or thyroid tissue (not recorded which). This sequence originates from an adult man with Graves' hyperthyroidism. V usage is TRBV7-8 and J usage is TRBJ1-2; 7 bases match TRBD1. Here the CDR3 reads CASSLYGGQPANYGYTF. CDR3 nucleotides: TGTGCCAGCAGCTTGTACGGGGGACAGCCAGCTAACTATGGCTACACCTTC.